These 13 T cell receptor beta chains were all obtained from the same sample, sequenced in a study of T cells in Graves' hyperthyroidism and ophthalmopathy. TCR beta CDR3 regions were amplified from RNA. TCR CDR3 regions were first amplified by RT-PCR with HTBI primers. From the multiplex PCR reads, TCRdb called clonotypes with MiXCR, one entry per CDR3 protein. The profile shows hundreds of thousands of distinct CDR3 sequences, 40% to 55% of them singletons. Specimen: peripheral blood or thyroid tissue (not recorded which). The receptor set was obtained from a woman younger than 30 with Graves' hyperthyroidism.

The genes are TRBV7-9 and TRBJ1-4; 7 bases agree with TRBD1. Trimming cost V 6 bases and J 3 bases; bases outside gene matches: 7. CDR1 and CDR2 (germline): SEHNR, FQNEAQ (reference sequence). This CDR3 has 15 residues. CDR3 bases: TGTGCCAGCAGAATTGGGACAGCTTCTAATGAAAAACTGTTTTTT. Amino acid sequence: CASRIGTASNEKLFF.

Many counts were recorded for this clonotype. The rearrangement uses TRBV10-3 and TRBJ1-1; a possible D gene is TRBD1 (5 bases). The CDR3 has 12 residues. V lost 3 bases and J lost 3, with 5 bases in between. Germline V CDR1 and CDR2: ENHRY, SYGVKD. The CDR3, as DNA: TGTGCCATCAGTGACAGGGACACTGAAGCTTTCTTT. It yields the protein CAISDRDTEAFF.

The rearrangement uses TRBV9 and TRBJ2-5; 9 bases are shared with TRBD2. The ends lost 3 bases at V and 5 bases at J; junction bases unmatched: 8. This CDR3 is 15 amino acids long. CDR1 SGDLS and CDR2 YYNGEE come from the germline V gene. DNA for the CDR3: TGTGCCAGCAGCGGGCGCGCGGGAGGGAAGGAGACCCAGTACTTC. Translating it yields CASSGRAGGKETQYF. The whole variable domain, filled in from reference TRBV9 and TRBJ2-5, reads DSGVTQTPKHLITATGQRVTLRCSPRSGDLSVYWYQQSLDQGLQFLIQYYNGEERAKGNILERFSAQQFPDLHSELNLSSLELGDSALYFCASSGRAGGKETQYFGPGTRLLVL.

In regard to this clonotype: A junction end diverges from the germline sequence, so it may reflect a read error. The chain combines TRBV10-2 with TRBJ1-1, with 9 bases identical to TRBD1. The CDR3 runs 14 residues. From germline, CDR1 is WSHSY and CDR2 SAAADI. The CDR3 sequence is CASSPIRQGDRAFF. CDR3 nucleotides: TGTGCCAGCAGCCCGATTCGACAGGGGGATCGTGCTTTCTTT.

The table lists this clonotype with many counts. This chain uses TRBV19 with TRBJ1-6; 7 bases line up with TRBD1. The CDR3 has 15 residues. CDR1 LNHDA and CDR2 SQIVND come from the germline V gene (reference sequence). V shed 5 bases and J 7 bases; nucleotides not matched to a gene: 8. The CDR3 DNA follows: TGTGCCAGTAGTGCCACAGGGGTCGGCAATTCACCCCTCCACTTT. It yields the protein CASSATGVGNSPLHF. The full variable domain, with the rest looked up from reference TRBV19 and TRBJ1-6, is DGGITQSPKYLFRKEGQNVTLSCEQNLNHDAMYWYRQDPGQGLRLIYYSQIVNDFQKGDIAEGYSVSREKKESFPLTVTSAQKNPTAFYLCASSATGVGNSPLHFGNGTRLTVT.

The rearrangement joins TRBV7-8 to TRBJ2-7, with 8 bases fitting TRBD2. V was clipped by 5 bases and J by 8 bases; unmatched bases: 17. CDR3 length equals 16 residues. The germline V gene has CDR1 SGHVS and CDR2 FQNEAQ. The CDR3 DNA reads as TGTGCCAGCAGCGCCGCCGGGACTAGGGCTAGTATCCAGCAGTACTTC. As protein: CASSAAGTRASIQQYF.

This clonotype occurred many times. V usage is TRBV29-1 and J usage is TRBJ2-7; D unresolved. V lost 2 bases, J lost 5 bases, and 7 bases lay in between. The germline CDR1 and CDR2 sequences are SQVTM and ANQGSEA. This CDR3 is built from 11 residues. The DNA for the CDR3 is TGCAGCGTTGAACCGCCCAACGAGCAGTACTTC. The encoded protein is CSVEPPNEQYF.

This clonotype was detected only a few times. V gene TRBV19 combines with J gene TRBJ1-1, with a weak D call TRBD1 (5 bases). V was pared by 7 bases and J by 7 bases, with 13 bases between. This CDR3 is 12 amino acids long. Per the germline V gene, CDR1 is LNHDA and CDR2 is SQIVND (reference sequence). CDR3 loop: CASTEGRGEAFF. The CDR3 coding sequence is TGTGCCAGTACGGAGGGGAGGGGTGAAGCTTTCTTT. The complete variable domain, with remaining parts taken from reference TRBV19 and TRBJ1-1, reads DGGITQSPKYLFRKEGQNVTLSCEQNLNHDAMYWYRQDPGQGLRLIYYSQIVNDFQKGDIAEGYSVSREKKESFPLTVTSAQKNPTAFYLCASTEGRGEAFFGQGTRLTVV.

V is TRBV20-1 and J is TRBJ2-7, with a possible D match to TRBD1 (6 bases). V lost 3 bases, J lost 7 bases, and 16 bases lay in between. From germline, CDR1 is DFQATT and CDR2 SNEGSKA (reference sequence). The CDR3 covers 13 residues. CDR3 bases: TGCAGTGCTAGTGAGGCAGGGGTGGGAGAGCAGTACTTC. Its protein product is CSASEAGVGEQYF.

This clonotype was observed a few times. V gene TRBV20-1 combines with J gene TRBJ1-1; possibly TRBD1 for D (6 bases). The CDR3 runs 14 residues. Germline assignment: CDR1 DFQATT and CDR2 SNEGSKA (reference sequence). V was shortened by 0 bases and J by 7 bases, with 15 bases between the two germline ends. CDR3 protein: CSARDGRGRGEAFF. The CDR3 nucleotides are TGCAGTGCTAGAGATGGCAGGGGTCGTGGTGAAGCTTTCTTT.

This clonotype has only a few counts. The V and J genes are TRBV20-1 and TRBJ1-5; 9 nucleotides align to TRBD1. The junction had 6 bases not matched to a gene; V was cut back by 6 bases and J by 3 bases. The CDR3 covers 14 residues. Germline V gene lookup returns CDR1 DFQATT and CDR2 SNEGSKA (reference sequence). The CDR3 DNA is TGCAGTGCACCTGGGACAGGGAACAATCAGCCCCAGCATTTT. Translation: CSAPGTGNNQPQHF.

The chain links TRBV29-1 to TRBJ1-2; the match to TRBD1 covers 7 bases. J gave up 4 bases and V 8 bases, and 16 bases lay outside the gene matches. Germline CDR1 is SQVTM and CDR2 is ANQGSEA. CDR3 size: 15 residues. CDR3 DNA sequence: TGCAGCTCACCAGAGGTAACAGGGGATCGCTATGGCTACACCTTC. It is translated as CSSPEVTGDRYGYTF.

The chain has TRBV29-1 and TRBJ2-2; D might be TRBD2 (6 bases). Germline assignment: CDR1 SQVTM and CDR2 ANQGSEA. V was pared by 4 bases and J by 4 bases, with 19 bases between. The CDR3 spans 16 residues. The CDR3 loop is CSVALPGVYGTGELFF. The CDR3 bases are TGCAGCGTTGCATTACCGGGAGTTTACGGCACCGGGGAGCTGTTTTTT.